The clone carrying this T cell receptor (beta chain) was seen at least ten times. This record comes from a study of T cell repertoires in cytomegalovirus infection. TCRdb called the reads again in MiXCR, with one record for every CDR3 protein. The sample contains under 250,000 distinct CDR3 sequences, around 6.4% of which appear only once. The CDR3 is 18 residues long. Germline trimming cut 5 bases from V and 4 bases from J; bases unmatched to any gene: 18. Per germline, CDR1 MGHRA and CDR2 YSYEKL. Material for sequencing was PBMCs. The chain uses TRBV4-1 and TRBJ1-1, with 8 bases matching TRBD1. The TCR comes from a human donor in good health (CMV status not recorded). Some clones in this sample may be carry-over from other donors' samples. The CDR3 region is CASSKFPQGGYETTEAFF. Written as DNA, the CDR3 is TGCGCCAGCAGCAAATTTCCACAGGGGGGTTATGAGACCACTGAAGCTTTCTTT.